The source of this T cell receptor beta chain is a study of CD8 T cells in Susac syndrome. Study information: Within the sequenced group of Susac syndrome patients, roughly six showed active disease and 8 or 9 were in remission.

The ends were cut back, 5 bases at V and 0 bases at J, with 16 bases in the middle. Germline V gene data show CDR1 as MNHEY and CDR2 as SMNVEV (reference sequence). The CDR3 spans 16 residues. Random hexamers were used to reverse transcribe an amount of roughly 0.45 to 1 ug RNA. Each CDR3 protein is one row after TCRdb ran MiXCR on the immunoSEQ multiplex PCR reads. This table holds hundreds of thousands of distinct CDR3 sequences, 85% to 95% found once. The sequence derives from a human donor with Susac syndrome. Sequencing was carried out using CD4+ T cells from PBMCs. This chain links TRBV27 with TRBJ1-2; no clear D gene. CDR3: CASSPPFGEANYGYTF. The CDR3 nucleotides read TGTGCCAGCAGTCCCCCCTTCGGTGAAGCTAACTATGGCTACACCTTC.